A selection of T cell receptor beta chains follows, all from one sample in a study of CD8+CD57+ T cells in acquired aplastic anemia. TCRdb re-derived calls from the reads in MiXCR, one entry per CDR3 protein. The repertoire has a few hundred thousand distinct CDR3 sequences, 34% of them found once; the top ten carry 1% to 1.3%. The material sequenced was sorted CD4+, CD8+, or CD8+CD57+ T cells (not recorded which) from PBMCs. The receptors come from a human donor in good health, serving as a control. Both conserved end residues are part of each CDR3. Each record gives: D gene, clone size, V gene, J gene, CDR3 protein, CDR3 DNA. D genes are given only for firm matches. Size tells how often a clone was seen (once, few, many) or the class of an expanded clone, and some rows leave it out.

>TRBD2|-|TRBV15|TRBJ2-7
CATSRPGLHYEQYF
TGTGCCACCAGCAGGCCGGGACTACACTACGAGCAGTACTTC
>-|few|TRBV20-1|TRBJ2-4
CSAREGRGGLSYF
TGCAGTGCTAGAGAAGGAAGGGGGGGTCTGAGTTACTTC
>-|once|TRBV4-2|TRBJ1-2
CASSPADRVEDYGYTF
TGTGCCAGCAGCCCCGCGGACAGAGTGGAAGACTATGGCTACACCTTC
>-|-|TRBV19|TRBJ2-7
CASSTGTISYEQYF
TGTGCCAGTAGTACCGGGACAATATCCTACGAGCAGTACTTC
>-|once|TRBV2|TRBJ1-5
CASSVRNNQPQHF
TGTGCCAGCAGTGTTCGGAACAATCAGCCCCAGCATTTT
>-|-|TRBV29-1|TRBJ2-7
CSVRGWGRSYEQYF
TGCAGCGTTCGCGGCTGGGGGCGATCCTACGAGCAGTACTTC
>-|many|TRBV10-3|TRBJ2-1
CAISEAGLLGNEQFF
TGTGCCATCAGTGAGGCGGGATTGCTGGGGAATGAGCAGTTCTTC
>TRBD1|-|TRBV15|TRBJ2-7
CATSRGTGAYEQYF
TGTGCCACCAGCAGAGGTACAGGGGCCTACGAGCAGTACTTC
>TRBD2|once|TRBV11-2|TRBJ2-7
CASSLVPSGGRNSYEQYF
TGTGCCAGCAGCTTAGTACCTAGCGGGGGCCGCAACTCCTACGAGCAGTACTTC
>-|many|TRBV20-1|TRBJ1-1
CSAALTVQGTEAFF
TGCAGTGCAGCCCTGACAGTCCAGGGGACTGAAGCTTTCTTT
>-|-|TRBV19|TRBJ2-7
CASSIPTGNEQYF
TGTGCCAGTAGTATACCCACAGGGAACGAGCAGTACTTC
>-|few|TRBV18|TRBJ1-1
CASSQTGSTEAFF
TGTGCCAGCTCTCAAACAGGGAGCACTGAAGCTTTCTTT
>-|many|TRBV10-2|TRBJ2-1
CASRRDFQNEQFF
TGCGCCAGCAGGAGGGACTTCCAAAATGAGCAGTTCTTC
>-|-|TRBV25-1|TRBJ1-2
CASRERGRYGYTF
TGTGCCAGCAGAGAAAGAGGCCGGTATGGCTACACCTTC
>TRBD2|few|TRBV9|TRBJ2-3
CASSVRLAGSIDTQYF
TGTGCCAGCAGCGTAAGACTAGCGGGATCTATAGATACGCAGTATTTT
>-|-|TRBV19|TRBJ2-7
CASSIGRFYEQYF
TGTGCCAGTAGTATCGGAAGGTTTTACGAGCAGTACTTC
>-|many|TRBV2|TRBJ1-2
CASSEIGPAGGYGYTF
TGTGCCAGCAGTGAGATCGGGCCAGCCGGGGGGTATGGCTACACCTTC
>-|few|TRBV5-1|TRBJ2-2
CASSLMSNTGELFF
TGCGCCAGCAGCTTGATGTCGAACACCGGGGAGCTGTTTTTT
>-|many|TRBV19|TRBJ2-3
CASSKIGTDTQYF
TGTGCCAGTAGTAAGATTGGGACAGATACGCAGTATTTT
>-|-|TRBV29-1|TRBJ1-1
CSVQTGTRGNTEAFF
TGCAGCGTTCAGACCGGGACTCGGGGGAACACTGAAGCTTTCTTT
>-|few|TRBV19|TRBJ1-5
CASSIDDGSNQPQHF
TGTGCCAGTAGTATAGACGACGGTAGCAATCAGCCCCAGCATTTT
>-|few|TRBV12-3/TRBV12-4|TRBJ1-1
CASRPNPVPRAFF
TGTGCCAGCAGACCTAACCCGGTCCCACGGGCTTTCTTT
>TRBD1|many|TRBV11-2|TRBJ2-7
CASSLGTGGSYEQYF
TGTGCCAGCAGCCTAGGGACAGGGGGTTCCTACGAGCAGTACTTC
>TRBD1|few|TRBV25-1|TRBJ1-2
CASSLTGVGANYGYTF
TGTGCCAGCAGTTTAACAGGGGTTGGTGCTAACTATGGCTACACCTTC